These 5 T cell receptor beta chains were all obtained from the same sample, sequenced in a study of CD8 T cells in ankylosing spondylitis (dated by TCRdb to about 2017). The library was prepared using 5' RACE. TCRdb shows the sequencer as Illumina HiSeq 2500. TCRdb reanalyzed the raw reads on its own, using fastp at Q25 for trimming and MiXCR for clone calling, and kept in-frame beta chains. Identical CDR3 proteins give one entry, which carries the most common genes and DNA. Across this sample there are a few hundred thousand distinct CDR3 sequences, with under 30% seen only once. Of the sample, 0.5% to 0.75% falls within the top ten clones. Sequencing used blood, either unsorted or a sorted T cell fraction (not recorded which). The source is a male donor with ankylosing spondylitis or in good health (not recorded which).

The rearrangement uses TRBV12-3 or TRBV12-4 and TRBJ2-5; 11 nucleotides align to TRBD2. J gave up 4 bases and V 6 bases, and 4 bases lay outside the gene matches. The CDR3 loop spans 14 amino acids. CDR3 sequence (DNA): TGTGCCAGCAGGCTAGCGGGGGGAGGAGAGACCCAGTACTTC. It encodes CASRLAGGGETQYF.

This clonotype was recorded a few times. The chain carries TRBV20-1 and TRBJ2-7, with a possible D match to TRBD1 (6 bases). This CDR3 region has 14 residues. The germline V gene encodes CDR1 DFQATT and CDR2 SNEGSKA (reference sequence). V lost 6 bases to trimming and J lost 2 bases, with 17 bases between them. CDR3 in amino acids: CSAPTRWGPYEQYF. Here the CDR3 DNA reads TGCAGTGCCCCTACAAGATGGGGGCCCTACGAGCAGTACTTC.

In its sample, this clonotype was seen a few times. The chain combines TRBV4-2 with TRBJ2-1; 12 bases map to TRBD2. Germline V gives CDR1 LGHNA, CDR2 YNFKEQ. J was trimmed by 2 bases and V by 0 bases; bases with no gene match: 5. The CDR3 covers 18 residues. CDR3 bases: TGTGCCAGCAGCCAAGAGCCTAGCGGGGGGGCCACCTACAATGAGCAGTTCTTC. Amino acid sequence: CASSQEPSGGATYNEQFF.

The genes are TRBV12-3 or TRBV12-4 and TRBJ2-2, with D maybe TRBD2 (5 bases). CDR3 size: 13 residues. The V gene lost 6 bases and the J gene lost 6 bases, with 11 bases spanning the gap. CDR3: CASSGGAAGELFF. The CDR3 nucleotides are TGTGCCAGCAGCGGAGGAGCGGCCGGGGAGCTGTTTTTT.

The J gene is TRBJ2-7, the V gene TRBV20-1, with TRBD1 as a possible D gene (6 bases). This CDR3 has 16 residues. The V and J ends lost 6 bases and 7 bases respectively, with 28 bases between them. CDR1 DFQATT and CDR2 SNEGSKA come from the germline V gene (reference sequence). The CDR3 here is CSAPFPETLVGQEQYF. The DNA of the CDR3 is TGCAGTGCACCATTTCCAGAGACGTTGGTGGGACAAGAGCAGTACTTC.